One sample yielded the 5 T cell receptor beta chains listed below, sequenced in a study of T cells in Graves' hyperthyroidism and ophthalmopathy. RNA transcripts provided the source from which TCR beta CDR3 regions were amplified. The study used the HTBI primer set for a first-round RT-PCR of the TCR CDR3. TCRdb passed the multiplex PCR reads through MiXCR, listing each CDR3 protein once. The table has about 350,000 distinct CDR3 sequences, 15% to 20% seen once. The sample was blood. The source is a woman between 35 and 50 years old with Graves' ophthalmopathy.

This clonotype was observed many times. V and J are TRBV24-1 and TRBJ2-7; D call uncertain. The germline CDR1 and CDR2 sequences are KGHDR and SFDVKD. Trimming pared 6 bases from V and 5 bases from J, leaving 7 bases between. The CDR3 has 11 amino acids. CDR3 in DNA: TGTGCCACCAGTCTGGGCAACGAGCAGTACTTC. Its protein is CATSLGNEQYF.

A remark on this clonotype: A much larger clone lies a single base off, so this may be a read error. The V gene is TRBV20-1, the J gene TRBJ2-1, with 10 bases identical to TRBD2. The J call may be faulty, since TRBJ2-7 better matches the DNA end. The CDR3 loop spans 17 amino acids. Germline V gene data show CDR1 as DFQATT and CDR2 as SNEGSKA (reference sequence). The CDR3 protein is CSAPGTSVKSSYNEQYF. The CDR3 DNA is TGCAGTGCCCCCGGGACTAGCGTGAAGAGCTCCTACAATGAGCAGTACTTC.

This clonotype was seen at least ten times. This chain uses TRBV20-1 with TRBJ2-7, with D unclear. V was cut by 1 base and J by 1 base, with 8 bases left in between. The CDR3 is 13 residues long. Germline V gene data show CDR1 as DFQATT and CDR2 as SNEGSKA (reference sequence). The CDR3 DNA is TGCAGTGCTAGAGCAGCACTATCCTACGAGCAGTACTTC. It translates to CSARAALSYEQYF.

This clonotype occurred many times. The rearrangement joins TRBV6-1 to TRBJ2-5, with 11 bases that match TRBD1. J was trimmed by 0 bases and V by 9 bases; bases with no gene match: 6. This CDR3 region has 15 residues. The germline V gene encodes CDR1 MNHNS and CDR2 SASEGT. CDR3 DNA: TGTGCCAGTTTCCGGGACAGGGGGTACCAAGAGACCCAGTACTTC. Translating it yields CASFRDRGYQETQYF.

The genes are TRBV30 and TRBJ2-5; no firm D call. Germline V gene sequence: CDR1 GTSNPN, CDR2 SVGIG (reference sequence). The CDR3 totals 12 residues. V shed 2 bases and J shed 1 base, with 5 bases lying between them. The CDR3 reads CAWSLTQETQYF. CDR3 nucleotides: TGTGCCTGGAGTCTTACCCAAGAGACCCAGTACTTC.